Sequencing of this TCR beta chain was carried out in a study of regulatory T cells in long-lasting Graves disease. General study findings and limits: Persistent disease was characterized by preferential usage of TRBV28, TRBJ1-2 and TRBJ2-5.

This clonotype was counted many times. What it binds is unknown. Time point: newly diagnosed GD, antithyroid drugs for less than 3 months. Making the TCR library involved RNA that had been extracted from PBMCs. The germline V and J ends were trimmed by 1 base and 0 bases, with 10 bases remaining between them. Germline values: CDR1 MDHEN, CDR2 SYDVKM. The CDR3 length is 17 residues. Arm-PCR of CDR3 regions and iRepertoire HTBI primers were used to build TCR beta libraries. MiXCR, run by TCRdb on the multiplex PCR reads, gives a single entry per CDR3 protein. The sample holds 400,000 to 500,000 distinct CDR3 sequences, 15% seen once. These same data were also listed under a study on T cells in Graves' hyperthyroidism and ophthalmopathy. That work adds: Across 18 months, stable Graves' hyperthyroidism was marked by no progression to ophthalmopathy.

The rearrangement uses TRBV28 and TRBJ1-6; no clear D. The sample in question was peripheral blood mononuclear cells (PBMCs), obtained at new diagnosis, from a patient treated with antithyroid drugs. This TCR came from a woman aged 35 to 49 with Graves disease. CDR3: CASSLSRESSYNSPLHF. The CDR3 coding sequence is TGTGCCAGCAGTTTATCGAGGGAGAGCTCCTATAATTCACCCCTCCACTTT.